A selection of T cell receptor beta chains follows, all from one sample in a study of blood T cells in healthy people across ages. TCRdb fed the 5' RACE reads into MiXCR, producing one record per CDR3 protein. Here the sample spans over a million distinct CDR3 sequences, more than 40% being singletons. Sequencing was performed on blood. All receptors come from a woman between 55 and 75 years old in good health. Both conserved end residues are part of each CDR3. The D gene is left open where the match is weak. A row's size may be missing; if present it is once, few, many or a size class.

d_call cdr3_length clone_size j_call v_call cdr3_aa cdr3_nt
NA 13 NA TRBJ2-7 TRBV28 CASSRPEGYEQYF TGTGCCAGCAGCCGCCCTGAGGGTTACGAGCAGTACTTC
NA 14 few TRBJ2-1 TRBV7-3 CASSFGRSNNEQFF TGTGCCAGCAGCTTTGGTCGGAGCAACAATGAGCAGTTCTTC
TRBD2 15 NA TRBJ2-3 TRBV20-1 CSARPGTSGRSTQYF TGCAGTGCTAGACCTGGGACTAGCGGGAGAAGTACGCAGTATTTT
NA 14 NA TRBJ2-1 TRBV3-1 CASSQGAFLETQFF TGTGCCAGCAGCCAAGGTGCCTTTCTAGAGACCCAGTTCTTC
NA 18 NA TRBJ2-1 TRBV15 CATSRDLQGLASYNEQFF TGTGCCACCAGCAGAGATCTACAGGGTTTGGCCTCCTACAATGAGCAGTTCTTC
NA 13 NA TRBJ1-6 TRBV27 CASSWGGDSPLHF TGTGCCAGCAGTTGGGGAGGGGACTCACCCCTCCACTTT
NA 15 NA TRBJ2-5 TRBV9 CASSVDVGSYNEQYF TGTGCCAGCAGCGTAGACGTCGGCTCCTACAATGAGCAGTACTTC
NA 13 few TRBJ2-7 TRBV20-1 CSARDGDTYEQYF TGCAGTGCTAGAGATGGGGATACCTACGAGCAGTACTTC
NA 16 NA TRBJ2-5 TRBV13 CASSLGAEWAQETQYF TGTGCCAGCAGCTTAGGAGCGGAGTGGGCCCAAGAGACCCAGTACTTC
NA 16 few TRBJ2-5 TRBV27 CASSSSGRGGQETQYF TGTGCCAGCAGTTCCTCGGGCAGGGGGGGCCAAGAGACCCAGTACTTC
NA 14 few TRBJ1-2 TRBV29-1 CSVEKGDWSYGYTF TGCAGCGTTGAAAAGGGGGACTGGAGCTATGGCTACACCTTC
NA 15 NA TRBJ2-7 TRBV27 CASSSSGALAYEQYF TGTGCCAGCAGTTCATCCGGGGCCCTAGCCTACGAGCAGTACTTC
TRBD2 15 few TRBJ2-4 TRBV7-2 CASSFLAGEINIQYF TGTGCCAGCAGCTTTTTGGCGGGAGAGATAAACATTCAGTACTTC
TRBD1 15 NA TRBJ1-5 TRBV28 CASSSGTGFHQPQHF TGTGCCAGCAGTTCAGGGACAGGTTTTCATCAGCCCCAGCATTTT
TRBD2 13 few TRBJ2-7 TRBV16 CASSHRTSREQYF TGTGCCAGCAGCCACCGGACTAGCCGCGAGCAGTACTTC
NA 17 few TRBJ2-7 TRBV3-1 CASSLQASGAVGYEQYF TGTGCCAGCAGCCTACAGGCCTCAGGGGCCGTGGGCTACGAGCAGTACTTC
TRBD2 15 few TRBJ2-7 TRBV5-1 CASSLVAGGHYEQYF TGCGCCAGCAGCTTGGTAGCGGGAGGACACTACGAGCAGTACTTC
NA 14 NA TRBJ2-1 TRBV5-1 CASSLRGKDNEQFF TGCGCCAGCAGCTTACGCGGGAAGGACAATGAGCAGTTCTTC
TRBD2 15 few TRBJ2-7 TRBV3-1 CASQRAGGPGSEQYF TGTGCCAGCCAGCGAGCGGGAGGGCCAGGGTCCGAGCAGTACTTC
NA 13 NA TRBJ2-5 TRBV18 CASSPKGQETQYF TGTGCCAGCTCACCAAAGGGGCAAGAGACCCAGTACTTC
TRBD2 15 NA TRBJ2-1 TRBV11-2 CASSPTGTSSDEQFF TGTGCCAGCAGCCCAACCGGGACTAGCTCGGATGAGCAGTTCTTC
NA 14 few TRBJ2-3 TRBV20-1 CSASGSSRGDTQYF TGCAGTGCTAGCGGCAGTTCACGGGGAGATACGCAGTATTTT
TRBD2 16 few TRBJ2-7 TRBV11-2 CASSLGSAGGPYEQYF TGTGCCAGCAGCTTAGGGAGTGCGGGAGGCCCCTACGAGCAGTACTTC
TRBD1 15 NA TRBJ2-7 TRBV2 CASSETDRGYSEQYF TGTGCCAGCAGTGAAACGGACAGGGGCTACTCCGAGCAGTACTTC
NA 17 few TRBJ2-5 TRBV6-5 CASSYSGVAEGGETQYF TGTGCCAGCAGTTACTCGGGGGTTGCGGAGGGCGGAGAGACCCAGTACTTC
TRBD2 15 NA TRBJ2-4 TRBV20-1 CSARPGTSGKNIQYF TGCAGTGCTAGACCCGGGACTAGCGGCAAAAACATTCAGTACTTC
TRBD1 14 NA TRBJ1-5 TRBV29-1 CSVEPDRANQPQHF TGCAGCGTTGAACCGGACAGGGCAAATCAGCCCCAGCATTTT